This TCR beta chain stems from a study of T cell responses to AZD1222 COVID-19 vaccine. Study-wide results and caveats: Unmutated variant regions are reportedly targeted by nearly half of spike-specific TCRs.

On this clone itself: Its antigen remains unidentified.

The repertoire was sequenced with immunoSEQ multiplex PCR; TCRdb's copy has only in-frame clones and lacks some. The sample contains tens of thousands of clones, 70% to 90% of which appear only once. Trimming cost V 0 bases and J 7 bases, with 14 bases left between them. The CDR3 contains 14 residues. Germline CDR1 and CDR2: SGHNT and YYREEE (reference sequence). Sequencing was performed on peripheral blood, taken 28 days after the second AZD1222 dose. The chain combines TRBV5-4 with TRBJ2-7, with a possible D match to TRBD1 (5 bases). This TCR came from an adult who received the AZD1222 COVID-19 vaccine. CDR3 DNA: TGTGCCAGCAGCTTGGTGCAGGGTTTGGAGGAGCAGTACTTC. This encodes CASSLVQGLEEQYF.